One and the same sample provided the 32 T cell receptor beta chains below, sequenced in a study of blood T cells in healthy people across ages. Combining a sample-barcoded 5' primer with a J-beta primer mix, a second PCR ran for about 7 to 11 cycles. TCRdb passed the 5' RACE reads through MiXCR, listing each CDR3 protein once. In the table there are around 1,700,000 distinct CDR3 sequences, roughly 28% of which are singletons. Sequencing was carried out using blood. The receptor set was obtained from a woman in her 30s in good health.

This clonotype was detected only a few times. The junction differs from germline at one of its ends, possibly a read error. The chain employs TRBV10-3 and TRBJ2-7; tentatively, D is TRBD1 (6 bases). The CDR3 runs 12 residues. Germline lookup yields CDR1 ENHRY and CDR2 SYGVKD. In DNA form, the CDR3 reads TGTGCCGTCAGTGAGGGGGTCGCCGAGCAGTACTTC. It yields the protein CAVSEGVAEQYF.

V usage is TRBV20-1 and J usage is TRBJ2-3, with 7 bases matching TRBD2. The V and J ends lost 6 bases and 3 bases, in that order; junction bases with no gene match: 9. The length of the CDR3 is 14 residues. Germline-derived CDR1 and CDR2 are DFQATT and SNEGSKA (reference sequence). The CDR3 sequence is CSARRLALTDTQYF. CDR3 coding DNA: TGCAGTGCCCGAAGACTAGCATTAACAGATACGCAGTATTTT.

The chain combines TRBV10-3 with TRBJ2-5, with 9 bases that match TRBD2. The V gene end was trimmed by 0 bases and the J gene end by 11 bases; junction bases not matched to a gene: 13. The germline gives CDR1 ENHRY, CDR2 SYGVKD. CDR3 length: 16 residues. The CDR3 bases are TGTGCCATCAGTGAGTCGATGGTAGCGGGAGAGGCTGAGCAGTACTTC. Encoded protein: CAISESMVAGEAEQYF.

This clonotype has only a few counts. The rearrangement links TRBV7-9 to TRBJ2-7, with D possibly being TRBD1 (6 bases). Trimming left V 0 bases short and J 6 bases short, with 9 bases between. Germline V gene lookup returns CDR1 SEHNR and CDR2 FQNEAQ (reference sequence). This CDR3 contains 13 residues. CDR3 coding DNA: TGTGCCAGCAGCTTAGCCGACAGGTCCGAGCAGTACTTC. Translated, it gives CASSLADRSEQYF.

Many counts were recorded for this clonotype. The V and J genes are TRBV4-3 and TRBJ2-7; 13 bases are shared with TRBD2. The CDR3 runs to 15 residues. CDR1 and CDR2 (germline): LGHNA, YSLEER. V was clipped by 3 bases and J by 4 bases; unmatched bases: 3. The CDR3 DNA follows: TGCGCCAGCAGCCACGGACTAGCGGGAGATTACGAGCAGTACTTC. This encodes CASSHGLAGDYEQYF.

This clonotype was observed a few times. This chain links TRBV11-2 with TRBJ2-7; 12 bases match TRBD2. Trimming cost V 5 bases and J 5 bases; bases outside gene matches: 7. Germline lookup yields CDR1 SGHAT and CDR2 FQNNGV. This CDR3 comprises 15 residues. CDR3 sequence (DNA): TGTGCCAGCAGCCCTCTAGCGGGAGGGCCCGACGAGCAGTACTTC. Its protein is CASSPLAGGPDEQYF.

The chain combines TRBV2 with TRBJ2-4, with D perhaps TRBD2 (5 bases). V was pared by 7 bases and J by 0 bases, with 10 bases between. The CDR3 spans 14 residues. Germline lookup yields CDR1 SNHLY and CDR2 FYNNEI. This CDR3 is CASNTGIAKNIQYF. CDR3 nucleotides: TGTGCCAGCAACACGGGGATAGCCAAAAACATTCAGTACTTC.

The sample holds a few counts of this clonotype. The chain is built from TRBV7-2 and TRBJ2-3, with 9 nucleotides matching TRBD2. This CDR3 is 15 amino acids long. Germline V gene sequence: CDR1 SGHTA, CDR2 FQGNSA. V was pared by 6 bases and J by 3 bases, with 7 bases of the junction left unmatched. The CDR3 here is CASSQGSGGTDTQYF. The CDR3 coding sequence is TGTGCCAGCAGTCAAGGGAGCGGGGGGACAGATACGCAGTATTTT.

The genes are TRBV20-1 and TRBJ1-1, with D perhaps matching TRBD1 (5 bases). Germline CDR1 reads DFQATT; CDR2 reads SNEGSKA (reference sequence). The CDR3 totals 13 residues. Trimming cost V 7 bases and J 4 bases, with 16 bases left between them. In DNA, the CDR3 is TGCAGTGTCAGGGACCTGAAGGGCACTGAAGCTTTCTTT. Translation: CSVRDLKGTEAFF.

The J gene is TRBJ2-7, the V gene TRBV19; a possible D gene is TRBD1 (6 bases). CDR3 length equals 15 residues. Looked up from germline, CDR1 is LNHDA and CDR2 is SQIVND (reference sequence). The V gene lost 2 bases and the J gene lost 3 bases, with 14 bases spanning the gap. CDR3 sequence (DNA): TGTGCCAGTAGTATAATCAGGGGAAAGGGCTACGAGCAGTACTTC. Its translation is CASSIIRGKGYEQYF.

In this sample, this clonotype turned up a few times. The chain combines TRBV7-9 with TRBJ1-4; D is possibly TRBD1 (5 bases). This CDR3 contains 14 residues. V shed 6 bases and J shed 8 bases, with 16 bases lying between them. Per germline, CDR1 SEHNR and CDR2 FQNEAQ (reference sequence). The CDR3: CASSITTEGEKLFF. Written as DNA, the CDR3 is TGTGCCAGCAGTATCACGACAGAAGGAGAAAAACTGTTTTTT.

This clonotype has just a few counts. J is TRBJ1-2 and V is TRBV9, with D unresolved. V lost 7 bases and J lost 7, with 8 bases in between. Germline V gene data show CDR1 as SGDLS and CDR2 as YYNGEE. This CDR3 contains 10 residues. The CDR3 sequence: CASGGAGYTF. The CDR3 DNA follows: TGTGCCAGCGGAGGAGCTGGCTACACCTTC.

The chain carries TRBV3-1 and TRBJ2-7, with 10 bases identical to TRBD2. V trimming: 1 base; J trimming: 0 bases; junction bases outside the gene matches: 12. Germline V gene data show CDR1 as LGHDT and CDR2 as YNNKEL (reference sequence). The length of the CDR3 is 19 residues. CDR3 bases: TGTGCCAGCAGCCAAGGGGGGTGGGGTCTAGCGGGAGTCTCCTACGAGCAGTACTTC. This codes for CASSQGGWGLAGVSYEQYF.

The chain joins TRBV29-1 to TRBJ1-1; D may be TRBD1 (5 bases). V was cut by 4 bases and J by 1 base, with 13 bases left in between. This CDR3 comprises 14 residues. The germline CDR1 and CDR2 sequences are SQVTM and ANQGSEA. The CDR3 DNA reads as TGCAGCGTTGCCGGGGGAAATGGGAACACTGAAGCTTTCTTT. Its translation: CSVAGGNGNTEAFF.

This clonotype has only a few counts. The V call is TRBV7-8, the J call TRBJ2-1, with 11 nucleotides matching TRBD2. There are 16 residues in the CDR3. J gave up 5 bases and V 5 bases, and 8 bases lay outside the gene matches. CDR1 and CDR2 from the germline V gene are SGHVS and FQNEAQ. CDR3 region: CASSPPTSGIHNEQFF. The CDR3 region has the DNA TGTGCCAGCAGCCCACCGACTAGCGGGATACACAATGAGCAGTTCTTC.

This clonotype has a count of ten or more. This chain uses TRBV15 with TRBJ2-4; maybe TRBD2 (6 bases). This CDR3 has 17 residues. Germline CDR1 and CDR2: LNHNV and YYDKDF (reference sequence). Trimming cost V 5 bases and J 0 bases, with 17 bases left between them. For the CDR3, the DNA is TGTGCCACCAGCCCTCGTGGGGGGTACTTAGCCAAAAACATTCAGTACTTC. It is translated as CATSPRGGYLAKNIQYF.

Here the CDR3 DNA reads TGTGCCAGCAGGGGTAGACAGGGGGTAATTCTCACAGATACGCAGTATTTT. Protein: CASRGRQGVILTDTQYF. V gene TRBV2 combines with J gene TRBJ2-3, with TRBD1 identical over 9 bases. This CDR3 region has 17 residues. J lost 2 bases, V lost 6 bases, and 12 bases had no gene match. In germline, CDR1 is SNHLY, CDR2 FYNNEI.

This rearrangement joins TRBV6-1 to TRBJ2-7; the match to TRBD1 covers 7 bases. The J call may be incorrect, as the DNA end agrees better with TRBJ2-5. Per germline, CDR1 MNHNS and CDR2 SASEGT. This CDR3 has 15 amino acids. DNA for the CDR3: TGTGCCAGCAGCAACAGGGGAATGTCCCAAGAGACCCAGTACTTC. Protein sequence: CASSNRGMSQETQYF.

This clonotype was recorded a few times. Since a much larger clone is just one base distant, this may be a read error. The genes are TRBV7-9 and TRBJ2-4; D unresolved. CDR1 is SEHNR and CDR2 is FQNEAQ in the germline V gene (reference sequence). This CDR3 comprises 13 residues. Trimming stripped 5 bases from V and 13 bases from J, with 18 bases between. CDR3 sequence: CASSPPSLNEQYF. The CDR3 region has the DNA TGTGCCAGCAGCCCCCCCAGTCTTAATGAGCAGTACTTC.

V and J are TRBV7-9 and TRBJ2-3; the match to TRBD2 covers 9 bases. Germline trimming cut 4 bases from V and 4 bases from J; bases unmatched to any gene: 15. CDR3 length equals 18 residues. Germline CDR1 SEHNR, CDR2 FQNEAQ (reference sequence). Written as DNA, the CDR3 is TGTGCCAGCAGCTCCCGCCACCTCTTAGCGGGGGAGTCAGATACGCAGTATTTT. Amino acid sequence: CASSSRHLLAGESDTQYF.

This chain joins TRBV6-5 and TRBJ1-5, with D tentatively TRBD1 (5 bases). CDR3 length: 14 amino acids. CDR1 is MNHEY, CDR2 SVGAGI, per germline. Trimming stripped 6 bases from V and 4 bases from J, with 13 bases between. The CDR3: CASRRDGLNQPQHF. CDR3 sequence (DNA): TGTGCCAGCAGACGGGACGGACTAAATCAGCCCCAGCATTTT.

This sequence joins TRBV20-1 and TRBJ1-1; 7 nucleotides align to TRBD1. The V and J ends lost 0 bases and 6 bases, in that order; junction bases with no gene match: 7. This CDR3 is built from 14 residues. Germline V lookup: CDR1 DFQATT, CDR2 SNEGSKA (reference sequence). The CDR3 spells CSAREGQRMAEAFF. The DNA of the CDR3 is TGCAGTGCTAGAGAGGGACAGAGAATGGCTGAAGCTTTCTTT.

Turning to this clonotype: Germline is not matched at one junction end, which may reflect a read error. The gene calls are TRBV7-2 and TRBJ2-5, with D unclear. Germline V gives CDR1 SGHTA, CDR2 FQGNSA. CDR3 length equals 14 residues. CDR3 in DNA: TGTGCTAGCAGCCCCTTTAAAAGTGGGGAGACCCAGTACTTC. It translates to CASSPFKSGETQYF.

This clonotype has a count of ten or more. V and J are TRBV5-1 and TRBJ2-1, with 8 positions matching TRBD2. This CDR3 comprises 15 residues. Germline lookup yields CDR1 SGHRS and CDR2 YFSETQ. The V and J ends lost 3 bases and 4 bases, in that order; junction bases with no gene match: 6. The CDR3 region is CASSSGGAGYNEQFF. CDR3 nucleotide sequence: TGCGCCAGCAGCTCCGGGGGGGCCGGGTACAATGAGCAGTTCTTC. Using reference TRBV5-1 and TRBJ2-1 for the parts outside the CDR3, the full variable domain is KAGVTQTPRYLIKTRGQQVTLSCSPISGHRSVSWYQQTPGQGLQFLFEYFSETQRNKGNFPGRFSGRQFSNSRSEMNVSTLELGDSALYLCASSSGGAGYNEQFFGPGTRLTVL.

The chain recombines TRBV25-1 with TRBJ1-2; D might be TRBD1 (6 bases). The germline CDR1 and CDR2 sequences are MGHDK and SYGVNS. V was clipped by 2 bases and J by 8 bases, with 15 bases between them. The CDR3 covers 14 residues. The chain's CDR3 is CASSEMGHPKGYTF. The CDR3 region has the DNA TGTGCCAGCAGTGAAATGGGACACCCGAAGGGCTACACCTTC.

This chain links TRBV5-5 with TRBJ2-1; unclear D gene. Deletions cut 5 bases from V and 10 bases from J, with 13 bases between. The germline V gene has CDR1 SGHKS and CDR2 YYEKEE (reference sequence). The CDR3 length is 12 residues. CDR3 in DNA: TGTGCCAGCAGTATAGGAGCAACCGAGCAGTTCTTC. This translates into CASSIGATEQFF.

Only a few counts were recorded for this clonotype. The J gene is TRBJ2-7, the V gene TRBV27; perhaps D is TRBD1 or TRBD2 (6 bases each). Between the trimmed V and J ends, which lost 3 bases and 0 bases, there was a span of 15 bases. The CDR3 has 16 residues. Looked up from germline, CDR1 is MNHEY and CDR2 is SMNVEV (reference sequence). CDR3: CASSFQAGQVSYEQYF. Written as DNA, the CDR3 is TGTGCCAGCAGTTTTCAGGCGGGACAAGTCTCCTACGAGCAGTACTTC.

A remark on this clonotype: One end of the junction fails to match germline, which may point to a read error. The rearrangement joins TRBV20-1 to TRBJ2-7; the match to TRBD1 covers 7 bases. The CDR3 runs to 13 residues. The germline gives CDR1 DFQATT, CDR2 SNEGSKA (reference sequence). The CDR3 sequence: CSGTGDISYKQYF. CDR3 nucleotide sequence: TGCAGTGGAACAGGGGACATCTCCTACAAGCAGTACTTC.

This clonotype was seen a few times. V is TRBV27 and J is TRBJ2-3, with a tentative D call TRBD1 (5 bases). In germline, CDR1 is MNHEY, CDR2 SMNVEV (reference sequence). V was shortened by 4 bases and J by 3 bases, with 11 bases between the two germline ends. The CDR3 is 14 residues long. The CDR3 loop reads CASSYGHLTDTQYF. The CDR3 DNA reads TGTGCCAGCAGTTACGGACACTTAACAGATACGCAGTATTTT.

This clonotype was seen only once. This chain connects TRBV28 to TRBJ2-1; D not resolved. Deletions cut 8 bases from V and 7 bases from J, with 21 bases between. This CDR3 spans 15 amino acids. Germline V lookup: CDR1 MDHEN, CDR2 SYDVKM. CDR3 DNA: TGTGCCAGCTCCCCTGGCTGGGTGGTCCCAAATGAGCAGTTCTTC. Translating it yields CASSPGWVVPNEQFF.

This clonotype was detected ten times or more. This chain connects TRBV6-1 to TRBJ1-4; TRBD1 aligns across 7 bases. The CDR3 has 16 residues. The germline CDR1 and CDR2 sequences are MNHNS and SASEGT. V lost 10 bases, J lost 11 bases, and 22 bases stayed unmatched. CDR3 in amino acids: CAIGPRYRDSILKLFF. The CDR3 DNA is TGTGCCATTGGCCCACGATACCGGGACAGCATATTGAAACTGTTTTTT.

In its sample, this clonotype was seen a few times. The chain recombines TRBV7-3 with TRBJ1-1, with D unresolved. Deletions cut 1 base from V and 0 bases from J, with 9 bases between. This CDR3 has 15 residues. Germline V gene data show CDR1 as SGHTA and CDR2 as FQGTGA. CDR3 amino acids: CASSLRAGMNTEAFF. The CDR3 DNA reads TGTGCCAGCAGCTTAAGAGCGGGAATGAACACTGAAGCTTTCTTT.